Below are 25 T cell receptor beta chains sequenced from a single sample in a study of blood T cell repertoires in COVID-19. Some clones are missing from TCRdb's copy, which holds only in-frame ones; the method was immunoSEQ multiplex PCR. Among about 97,000 clones listed, more than 75% were seen once. Sample: peripheral blood. Receptors originate from a human donor in a cohort sampled during active COVID-19.

V usage is TRBV6-6 and J usage is TRBJ1-2; D is possibly TRBD1 (5 bases). The CDR3 runs to 16 residues. V was clipped by 1 base and J by 2 bases, with 14 bases between them. Germline V gene data show CDR1 as MNHNY and CDR2 as SVGAGI (reference sequence). CDR3 sequence (DNA): TGTGCCAGCAGTTACTTGGGTGCCAGGGAAAACTATGGCTACACCTTC. Protein: CASSYLGARENYGYTF.

The chain employs TRBV12-3 or TRBV12-4 and TRBJ1-2, with 7 nucleotides matching TRBD1. The ends lost 6 bases at V and 8 bases at J; junction bases unmatched: 9. This CDR3 is built from 13 residues. CDR3: CASSRDSLWGYTF. The CDR3 coding sequence is TGTGCCAGCAGCCGGGACAGCCTTTGGGGCTACACCTTC.

This clone has a handful of counts. The chain uses TRBV28 and TRBJ1-2, with 7 positions matching TRBD1. The V gene's germline CDR1 is MDHEN and CDR2 SYDVKM. The CDR3 is 14 amino acids. J gave up 4 bases and V 4 bases, and 6 bases lay outside the gene matches. Written as DNA, the CDR3 is TGTGCCAGCAGTTATCGACAGGGCCTCTATGGCTACACCTTC. Its protein is CASSYRQGLYGYTF.

The chain carries TRBV4-1 and TRBJ2-1, with 10 bases aligning to TRBD1. J gave up 4 bases and V 0 bases, and 12 bases lay outside the gene matches. Germline V gene sequence: CDR1 MGHRA, CDR2 YSYEKL. The CDR3 has 19 residues. In DNA, the CDR3 is TGCGCCAGCAGCCAAGATACGGGACAGGGGAGGTCCTCGTACAATGAGCAGTTCTTC. Its translation: CASSQDTGQGRSSYNEQFF.

The CDR3 loop reads CASSQSYNSYEQYF. The CDR3 region has the DNA TGTGCCAGCAGCCAATCGTACAACTCCTACGAGCAGTACTTC. The chain is built from TRBV4-2 and TRBJ2-7; D is unresolved. V dropped 2 bases and J dropped 0 bases, with 8 bases sitting between them. Germline CDR1 is LGHNA and CDR2 is YNFKEQ. The CDR3 is made up of 14 amino acids.

This rearrangement joins TRBV7-2 to TRBJ1-5; D ambiguous. CDR1 is SGHTA, CDR2 FQGNSA, per germline. V gave up 5 bases and J gave up 3 bases, with 8 bases separating them. The CDR3 has 13 residues. CDR3: CASSPSTNQPQHF. CDR3 nucleotides: TGTGCCAGCAGCCCCAGTACCAATCAGCCCCAGCATTTT.

The chain combines TRBV19 with TRBJ1-2; 7 nucleotides align to TRBD1. From germline, CDR1 is LNHDA and CDR2 SQIVND (reference sequence). V was clipped by 2 bases and J by 0 bases; unmatched bases: 9. CDR3 length equals 17 residues. The CDR3 region is CASSILDGTASNYGYTF. Here the CDR3 DNA reads TGTGCCAGTAGTATATTGGACGGGACAGCATCTAACTATGGCTACACCTTC. Supplemented by reference TRBV19 and TRBJ1-2, the full variable domain reads DGGITQSPKYLFRKEGQNVTLSCEQNLNHDAMYWYRQDPGQGLRLIYYSQIVNDFQKGDIAEGYSVSREKKESFPLTVTSAQKNPTAFYLCASSILDGTASNYGYTFGSGTRLTVV.

This chain joins TRBV28 and TRBJ1-5; D gene unclear. CDR1 and CDR2 (germline): MDHEN, SYDVKM. The CDR3 totals 16 residues. Between the trimmed V and J ends, which lost 6 bases and 4 bases, there was a span of 19 bases. CDR3: CASSFTLMTNNQPQHF. CDR3 nucleotide sequence: TGTGCCAGCAGCTTTACCCTTATGACAAATAATCAGCCCCAGCATTTT.

The CDR3 DNA reads TGTGCCAGTAGTACAGGGACAGGGATGTTGGAGACCCAGTACTTC. Amino acids: CASSTGTGMLETQYF. This chain connects TRBV19 to TRBJ2-5; 9 bases align to TRBD1. CDR3 length equals 15 residues. The germline CDR1 and CDR2 sequences are LNHDA and SQIVND (reference sequence). J lost 5 bases, V lost 4 bases, and 8 bases had no gene match.

This sequence joins TRBV11-2 and TRBJ2-2; 8 bases are a match to TRBD1. V shed 5 bases, J shed 6 bases, and the junction held 5 bases outside the gene matches. Germline V lookup: CDR1 SGHAT, CDR2 FQNNGV. There are 14 residues in the CDR3. The CDR3 loop is CASSGQGASGELFF. In DNA, the CDR3 is TGTGCCAGCAGCGGGCAGGGGGCTTCCGGGGAGCTGTTTTTT.

The rearrangement links TRBV18 to TRBJ1-1, with D maybe TRBD1 (6 bases). The CDR3 is 15 amino acids. Germline values: CDR1 KGHSH, CDR2 LQKENI. The V end was cut by 1 base, the J end by 2 bases, with 11 bases between. CDR3 in amino acids: CASSPRAGTNTEAFF. The CDR3, as DNA: TGTGCCAGCTCACCACGGGCAGGGACAAACACTGAAGCTTTCTTT. The full variable domain, completed using reference TRBV18 and TRBJ1-1, is NAGVMQNPRHLVRRRGQEARLRCSPMKGHSHVYWYRQLPEEGLKFMVYLQKENIIDESGMPKERFSAEFPKEGPSILRIQQVVRGDSAAYFCASSPRAGTNTEAFFGQGTRLTVV.

V usage is TRBV4-2 and J usage is TRBJ2-1; 9 bases are shared with TRBD2. Trimming removed 5 bases from V and 4 bases from J; junction bases left unmatched: 12. CDR3 length: 17 amino acids. Per germline, CDR1 LGHNA and CDR2 YNFKEQ. Here the CDR3 DNA reads TGTGCCAGCAGCTCCCAACTCCTAGCGGGGCCTTACAATGAGCAGTTCTTC. It is translated as CASSSQLLAGPYNEQFF.

The chain carries TRBV7-8 and TRBJ1-1; D possibly corresponds to TRBD1 (6 bases). The CDR3 is 15 amino acids. The germline V and J ends were trimmed by 1 base and 1 base, with 10 bases remaining between them. CDR1 is SGHVS and CDR2 is FQNEAQ in the germline V gene. The CDR3 here is CASSLGGQWNTEAFF. CDR3 coding DNA: TGTGCCAGCAGCTTAGGCGGACAGTGGAACACTGAAGCTTTCTTT.

The gene calls are TRBV19 and TRBJ2-3; D is unresolved. The CDR3 sequence is 14 residues long. Germline-derived CDR1 and CDR2 are LNHDA and SQIVND (reference sequence). The V and J ends lost 3 bases and 4 bases respectively, with 11 bases between them. The CDR3 DNA reads TGTGCCAGTAGTATCAGACTCCCCCCAGATACGCAGTATTTT. It translates to CASSIRLPPDTQYF.

The genes are TRBV11-3 and TRBJ2-1; 8 bases match TRBD2. CDR1 and CDR2 (germline): SGHNT, YENEEA. V trimming: 5 bases; J trimming: 1 base; junction bases outside the gene matches: 4. This CDR3 has 15 residues. Here the CDR3 reads CASSLIAGSYNEQFF. In DNA, the CDR3 is TGTGCCAGCAGCCTAATAGCGGGATCCTACAATGAGCAGTTCTTC.

This clone has a handful of counts. The V gene is TRBV9, the J gene TRBJ1-4; D is uncertain. The V end lost 4 bases, the J end lost 8 bases, and 12 bases lay between the germline ends. The V gene's germline CDR1 is SGDLS and CDR2 YYNGEE. This CDR3 is 13 amino acids long. CDR3 protein: CASSQRVGEKLFF. CDR3 bases: TGTGCCAGCAGCCAGCGAGTTGGCGAAAAACTGTTTTTT. The full variable domain, completed using reference TRBV9 and TRBJ1-4, is DSGVTQTPKHLITATGQRVTLRCSPRSGDLSVYWYQQSLDQGLQFLIQYYNGEERAKGNILERFSAQQFPDLHSELNLSSLELGDSALYFCASSQRVGEKLFFGSGTQLSVL.

The rearrangement uses TRBV4-3 and TRBJ2-1; D ambiguous. Germline lookup yields CDR1 LGHNA and CDR2 YSLEER. The CDR3 contains 15 residues. Trimming left V 0 bases short and J 3 bases short, with 9 bases between. CDR3 protein: CASSQDTAFYNEQFF. The DNA of the CDR3 is TGCGCCAGCAGCCAAGATACAGCTTTCTACAATGAGCAGTTCTTC.

The chain uses TRBV18 and TRBJ1-2; TRBD1 might be the D (5 bases). V was trimmed by 2 bases and J by 1 base, leaving 11 bases between them. In germline, CDR1 is KGHSH, CDR2 LQKENI. CDR3 length equals 15 residues. The CDR3 DNA follows: TGTGCCAGCTCACCAGATGGCGGGGGTAACTATGGCTACACCTTC. Residues: CASSPDGGGNYGYTF.

This clone occurred once. This rearrangement joins TRBV29-1 to TRBJ2-6; the match to TRBD1 covers 7 bases. V lost 4 bases to trimming and J lost 0 bases; unmatched junction nucleotides: 9. Germline V gives CDR1 SQVTM, CDR2 ANQGSEA. The CDR3 is 17 amino acids. The DNA for the CDR3 is TGCAGCGTTGTTTGGGGAACAGGGGACTCTGGGGCCAACGTCCTGACTTTC. It specifies CSVVWGTGDSGANVLTF.

The J gene is TRBJ2-7, the V gene TRBV18, with D possibly matching TRBD2 (5 bases). The CDR3 is made up of 12 amino acids. The ends were cut back, 2 bases at V and 7 bases at J, with 9 bases in the middle. CDR1 is KGHSH, CDR2 LQKENI, per germline. The CDR3 protein is CASSPAGEEQYF. DNA for the CDR3: TGTGCCAGCTCACCAGCCGGGGAGGAGCAGTACTTC.

The chain links TRBV4-3 to TRBJ1-5; a weak D match, TRBD1 (5 bases). This CDR3 has 16 amino acids. The V end was cut by 0 bases, the J end by 3 bases, with 12 bases between. Germline V gene lookup returns CDR1 LGHNA and CDR2 YSLEER. CDR3 nucleotides: TGCGCCAGCAGCCAAGATTACCAGGGTCCCAATCAGCCCCAGCATTTT. Residues: CASSQDYQGPNQPQHF.

This rearrangement joins TRBV28 to TRBJ1-5, with 7 positions matching TRBD1. Trimming removed 8 bases from V and 10 bases from J; junction bases left unmatched: 14. The germline CDR1 and CDR2 sequences are MDHEN and SYDVKM. The CDR3 extends over 14 amino acids. CDR3 in DNA: TGTGCCAGCGCGCTGGAGGCCAGAGGGGGCCCCCAGCATTTT. Encoded protein: CASALEARGGPQHF.

In DNA form, the CDR3 reads TGTGCCAGCAGACTAGCGGGGACTACCTACGAGCAGTACTTC. Its translation is CASRLAGTTYEQYF. The V call is TRBV27, the J call TRBJ2-7; TRBD2 aligns across 10 bases. Germline V gene data show CDR1 as MNHEY and CDR2 as SMNVEV (reference sequence). Trimming removed 6 bases from V and 2 bases from J; junction bases left unmatched: 4. This CDR3 has 14 residues.

The V and J genes are TRBV7-9 and TRBJ1-2; 7 positions match TRBD1. The V gene's germline CDR1 is SEHNR and CDR2 FQNEAQ (reference sequence). Unmatched junction bases numbered 6, after V lost 3 bases and J lost 5 bases. The CDR3 runs to 14 residues. The CDR3 region has the DNA TGTGCCAGCAGCTTTCGGGACAGAGCTTATGGCTACACCTTC. Protein sequence: CASSFRDRAYGYTF.

This sequence joins TRBV19 and TRBJ1-1; 9 bases match TRBD1. The CDR3 extends over 15 amino acids. Per the germline V gene, CDR1 is LNHDA and CDR2 is SQIVND (reference sequence). Losses at the gene ends were 3 bases for V and 4 bases for J; bases not matched to a gene: 6. The CDR3 DNA reads TGTGCCAGTAGTATTCTACAGGGGGCGAGCACTGAAGCTTTCTTT. This codes for CASSILQGASTEAFF.